These T cell receptor beta chains were read from a single sample in a study of CD8+ T cells in alopecia areata. Sequenced by immunoSEQ multiplex PCR; TCRdb stores in-frame clones only, minus some. The top ten clones hold about 15% of a sample with 55,000 to 75,000 clones, around 49% of them seen once. This specimen was CD8+ T cells sorted from blood, taken at week 0. The receptors come from a human donor with alopecia areata. The conserved cysteine and the conserved F or W are not part of the CDR3 here.

V	J	CDR3
TRBV7-7	TRBJ2-1	ASSSGPGTNNEQF
TRBV7-9	TRBJ2-7	ASSFYSGGESYEQY
TRBV7-9	TRBJ2-7	ASSGTGRYEQY
TRBV29-1	TRBJ2-2	SVIRLAGNTGELF
TRBV9	TRBJ2-5	ASSGAGVGETQY
TRBV4-2	TRBJ2-1	ASSQVASGSLSGGNEQF
TRBV9	TRBJ1-3	ASSSGNTIY
TRBV27	TRBJ2-1	ASSPEDTNNEQF
TRBV29-1	TRBJ2-2	SVAGTAGELF
TRBV2	TRBJ2-7	ASSGVGQY
TRBV29-1	TRBJ2-5	SVEVFSGRETQY
TRBV4-1	TRBJ2-7	ASSPGASGYEQY
TRBV28	TRBJ1-1	ATLWGEAF
TRBV9	TRBJ2-7	ASSVAYGSYEQY
TRBV29-1	TRBJ1-1	SVPTSAATEAF
TRBV18	TRBJ2-7	ASSPATGVDEQY
TRBV29-1	TRBJ2-7	SARDGVTYEQY
TRBV2	TRBJ1-1	ASIGGNTEAF
TRBV23-1	TRBJ1-2	ASTPLELYRPIGVNYGYT
TRBV14	TRBJ2-5	ASSQALSGTQY
TRBV29-1	TRBJ1-1	CAVNTEAF
TRBV25-1	TRBJ2-7	ASSDVGEQY
TRBV5-1	TRBJ1-2	ASSRGFGGADGYT
TRBV13	TRBJ2-1	ASSLPPGTRGNNEQF
TRBV9	TRBJ2-3	ASSERGLGVSTDTQY
TRBV4-3	TRBJ2-1	ASSQGDHRDNEQF
TRBV28	TRBJ2-3	ASSPLAGVGTDTQY
TRBV5-1	TRBJ2-1	ASSSGTGEVDEQF
TRBV7-6	TRBJ1-4	ASSLEQYNEKLF
TRBV11-2	TRBJ2-7	ASSLEAPDSRY
TRBV7-2	TRBJ2-2	ASSPRTSGVGGELF
TRBV11-2	TRBJ2-3	ASSPPAVSTDTQY
TRBV4-1	TRBJ1-5	ASSHLDGSNQPQH
TRBV28	TRBJ1-2	ASSSYAPNYGYT
TRBV19	TRBJ2-1	ASAGQGGNEQF
TRBV10-3	TRBJ2-7	AIRTGGSGEQY
TRBV29-1	TRBJ2-7	SGGDSVGEQY
TRBV7-9	TRBJ2-7	ASSLAGVHYEQY
TRBV6-6	TRBJ2-7	ASSPRGTGGDEQY
TRBV29-1	TRBJ2-1	SVYSSNEQF
TRBV4-1	TRBJ2-6	ASSQGAQGTRGANVLT
TRBV2	TRBJ1-1	ASREGGGNTEAF
TRBV9	TRBJ2-7	ASSVEGGVGSYEQY
TRBV14	TRBJ2-7	ASSRQGPEQY
TRBV5-1	TRBJ2-1	ASSPSSQGALNEQF
TRBV7-3	TRBJ2-2	ASTSLAGGPGELF
TRBV15	TRBJ2-2	ATSREGRAFTGELF
TRBV19	TRBJ2-5	ASSPGQSLKETQY
TRBV29-1	TRBJ2-7	SVEDPLAGGSYEQY
TRBV19	TRBJ2-4	ASSTQGESRGQNIQY
TRBV29-1	TRBJ2-3	SVEGGGSTDTQY
TRBV27	TRBJ2-7	ASSFRGVNEQY
TRBV25-1	TRBJ2-5	ASSEIRTLGETQY
TRBV7-9	TRBJ2-2	ASSSSSWELF